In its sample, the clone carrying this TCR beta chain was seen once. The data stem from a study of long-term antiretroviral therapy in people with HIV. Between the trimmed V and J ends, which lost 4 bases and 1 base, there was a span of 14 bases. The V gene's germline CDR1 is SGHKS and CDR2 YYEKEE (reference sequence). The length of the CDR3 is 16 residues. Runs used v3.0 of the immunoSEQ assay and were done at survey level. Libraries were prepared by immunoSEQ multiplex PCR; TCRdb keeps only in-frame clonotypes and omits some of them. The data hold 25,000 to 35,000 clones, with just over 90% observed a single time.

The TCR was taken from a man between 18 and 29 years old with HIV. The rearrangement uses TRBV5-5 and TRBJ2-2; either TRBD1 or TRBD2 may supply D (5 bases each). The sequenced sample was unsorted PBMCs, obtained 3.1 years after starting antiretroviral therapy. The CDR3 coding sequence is TGTGCCAGCAGCCTCCCCAGGGACGGGAACACCGGGGAGCTGTTTTTT. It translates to CASSLPRDGNTGELFF. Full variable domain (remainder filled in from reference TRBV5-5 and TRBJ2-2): DAGVTQSPTHLIKTRGQQVTLRCSPISGHKSVSWYQQVLGQGPQFIFQYYEKEERGRGNFPDRFSARQFPNYSSELNVNALLLGDSALYLCASSLPRDGNTGELFFGEGSRLTVL.